The entry below gives a single T cell receptor (beta chain) sequence along with its context. Its specificity is not known. CDR1 is MNHNS, CDR2 SASEGT, per germline. The CDR3 is 13 residues long. Trimming took off 8 bases at V and 2 bases at J, with 13 bases between the two ends. These data originate in a study of regulatory T cells in long-lasting Graves disease. Study-wide background: Patients with persistent Graves' disease had over 5 years of antithyroid drugs and persistent TSH receptor antibodies. Whole-study results and caveats: Persistent patients shared more public clonotypes (2,741) than newly diagnosed patients (around 1,000). Persistent-disease Graves' patients showed less TCR diversity than new cases.

According to the study, TCR beta libraries were built with iRepertoire HTBI primers and CDR3-region Arm-PCR. One entry per CDR3 protein, called by TCRdb with MiXCR from the multiplex PCR reads. This table has 300,000 or so distinct CDR3 sequences, around a fifth appearing once. Documented time point: persistent/refractory GD, antithyroid drugs over 5 years with positive TRAb. There was RNA extracted from PBMCs, and the TCR library was made from it. The sequence derives from a female donor with Graves disease. The rearrangement joins TRBV6-1 to TRBJ2-7; tentatively, D is TRBD2 (8 bases). Sequenced here: peripheral blood mononuclear cells (PBMCs), sampled when the disease was refractory, from a patient treated with antithyroid drugs. This CDR3 reads CASRSGTAYEQYF. The CDR3 DNA sequence: TGTGCCAGCCGTAGCGGGACAGCCTACGAGCAGTACTTC.